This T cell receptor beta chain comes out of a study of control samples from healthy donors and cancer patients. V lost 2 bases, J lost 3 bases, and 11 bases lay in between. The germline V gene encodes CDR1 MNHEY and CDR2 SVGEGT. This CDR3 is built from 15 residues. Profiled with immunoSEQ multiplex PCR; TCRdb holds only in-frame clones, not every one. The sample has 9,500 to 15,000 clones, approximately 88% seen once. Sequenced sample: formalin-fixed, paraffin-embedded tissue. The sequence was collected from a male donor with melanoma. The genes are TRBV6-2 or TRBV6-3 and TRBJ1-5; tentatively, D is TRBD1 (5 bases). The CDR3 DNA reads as TGTGCCAGCAGTTACGGCGCAGGGTCCAATCAGCCCCAGCATTTT. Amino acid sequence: CASSYGAGSNQPQHF.